This T cell receptor beta chain was found in a study of metastatic and nonmetastatic thyroid tumors (dated by TCRdb to 2018 to 2020). For context, the study as a whole: Repertoires were compared across peripheral blood and tumor or nodule tissue samples from malignant and benign thyroid patients.

Before undergoing thyroid surgery, none of the patients had been given any kind of treatment. The study retrospectively analysed patient clinical samples collected from the early 2010s to the late 2010s using T-cell receptor beta sequencing. This clone has only one observation. Its antigen target is currently unknown. Nothing much larger sits one base from this clone, and base qualities are not available. A read on its own is weak evidence. On the study overall, not on this receptor specifically: In both blood and tumor samples, malignant tumors were reported to have significantly higher TCR beta diversity than benign nodules.

V is pruned by 2 bases and J by 5 bases, leaving 10 bases of the junction without a gene match. Taken from cysteine to phenylalanine, the CDR3 has 17 residues. The only DNA kept is the CDR3, 51 bases in frame from the first base. Sequences MNHEY (CDR1) and SMNVEV (CDR2) are obtained from the germline V gene (reference sequence). Libraries were prepared through PCR. Sequencer: Illumina HiSeq 4000. High-throughput sequencing was used to profile the CDR3 region of the TCR beta-chain in every patient. The paper's processing steps were these. CDR3 differences across clinicopathological groups were used to build a classifier for discriminating distant-metastatic papillary thyroid cancer patients. To measure repertoire diversity the researchers used the Shannon index, while the Morisita-Horn index served to gauge how similar the tumor and blood repertoires were. TCRdb ran its own pipeline on the public reads, namely fastp trimming at Q25 and MiXCR clone calling, and kept in-frame beta chains. These V and J calls derive from TCRdb rather than the authors' analysis. The sample table contains about 69,000 clones; only one count was recorded for approximately 15% of them. The ten most abundant clones make up 5% to 8% of the sample.

This receptor was taken from a male donor with papillary thyroid cancer or a benign thyroid nodule (not recorded which). Some clones in this sample may be carry-over from other donors' samples. What was sequenced was blood. The chain links TRBV27 with TRBJ2-2, with 8 bases aligning to TRBD2. The bases read TGTGCCAGCAGTTTAGGCATCGGGAGGGCCCGGACCGGGGAGCTGTTTTTT. Translated, this gives CASSLGIGRARTGELFF.